The 14 T cell receptor beta chains presented below share a single source sample, sequenced in a study of T cells expressing NK-cell markers (dated by TCRdb to 2020 to 2022). The method was 5' RACE. These reads were obtained on an Illumina HiSeq 2000. TCRdb reprocessed the raw reads; every CDR3 protein sequence is a single record, and DNA is not supplied. The sample table includes roughly 350,000 distinct CDR3 sequences. Of the sample, roughly 5.4% is held by the ten largest clones. Sequencing input: blood T cells: a sorted CD56 or NKG2C T cell subset, CD4+ or CD8+ T cells, or bulk PBMC T cells (not recorded which). The receptors stem from a man aged 18-70 years in good health.

The chain employs TRBV6-5 and TRBJ2-6. The germline gives CDR1 MNHEY, CDR2 SVGAGI. The CDR3 has 14 amino acids. The chain's CDR3 is CASSYDTGANVLTF.

The V gene is TRBV20-1, the J gene TRBJ2-3; TCRdb names TRBD1, which stays unverified in the absence of DNA. The length of the CDR3 is 14 residues. Per the germline V gene, CDR1 is DFQATT and CDR2 is SNEGSKA (reference sequence). The CDR3 loop is CSASGAPRADTQYF.

The chain carries TRBV6-1 and TRBJ2-1; without DNA, the TCRdb call of TRBD1 cannot be checked. CDR1 is MNHNS and CDR2 is SASEGT in the germline V gene. This CDR3 contains 16 residues. The chain's CDR3 is CASTLRVGGAPHEQFF.

J is TRBJ1-4 and V is TRBV5-5; TCRdb proposes TRBD1, but this gene call is untestable without DNA. CDR3 length: 14 amino acids. In germline, CDR1 is SGHKS, CDR2 YYEKEE (reference sequence). The CDR3 loop is CASSLGTVNEKLFF. The whole variable domain, remainder taken from reference TRBV5-5 and TRBJ1-4, is DAGVTQSPTHLIKTRGQQVTLRCSPISGHKSVSWYQQVLGQGPQFIFQYYEKEERGRGNFPDRFSARQFPNYSSELNVNALLLGDSALYLCASSLGTVNEKLFFGSGTQLSVL.

J is TRBJ2-7 and V is TRBV7-8; TCRdb lists TRBD1, though no DNA is available to test this call. There are 16 residues in the CDR3. Germline V gives CDR1 SGHVS, CDR2 FQNEAQ. CDR3 region: CASAPGLGGLRDEQYF.

This chain connects TRBV5-1 to TRBJ1-1. This CDR3 has 13 residues. Germline lookup yields CDR1 SGHRS and CDR2 YFSETQ. Here the CDR3 reads CASSPVVSAEAFF.

The CDR3: CASSPQGQTNYGYTF. The rearrangement joins TRBV2 to TRBJ1-2; the D call of TRBD1 rests on TCRdb alone, since no DNA is present to check it. CDR1 and CDR2 (germline): SNHLY, FYNNEI. The CDR3 contains 15 residues.

The V call is TRBV20-1, the J call TRBJ1-6; TCRdb reports TRBD1, a call that lacks DNA to check it against. This CDR3 is 13 amino acids long. Looked up from germline, CDR1 is DFQATT and CDR2 is SNEGSKA (reference sequence). The CDR3: CSARGEQGPPLHF.

This sequence joins TRBV30 and TRBJ2-5; there is no DNA to check the TCRdb D call of TRBD2. The germline V gene encodes CDR1 GTSNPN and CDR2 SVGIG (reference sequence). There are 12 residues in the CDR3. The CDR3: CAWEIGTNSQYF. The entire variable domain, with the rest obtained from reference TRBV30 and TRBJ2-5, is as follows: SQTIHQWPATLVQPVGSPLSLECTVEGTSNPNLYWYRQAAGRGLQLLFYSVGIGQISSEVPQNLSASRPQDRQFILSSKKLLLSDSGFYLCAWEIGTNSQYFGPGTRLLVL.

The chain is built from TRBV9 and TRBJ2-5; TCRdb gives TRBD1 as the D gene, but with no DNA this cannot be confirmed. Germline CDR1 reads SGDLS; CDR2 reads YYNGEE. The CDR3 contains 16 residues. CDR3 residues: CASNLAGGGPAETQYF.

The rearrangement links TRBV27 to TRBJ2-4; TCRdb outputs TRBD1, but without DNA this stays unchecked. Germline V CDR1 and CDR2: MNHEY, SMNVEV (reference sequence). This CDR3 is built from 14 residues. The CDR3: CASSRQGAQNIQYF.

The chain employs TRBV5-1 and TRBJ2-2. The germline V gene encodes CDR1 SGHRS and CDR2 YFSETQ. CDR3 length: 13 residues. This CDR3 reads CASSLTNAGELFF.

The chain joins TRBV20-1 to TRBJ2-7; TCRdb selects TRBD1, and the lack of DNA leaves this call unchecked. This CDR3 contains 14 residues. Germline V lookup: CDR1 DFQATT, CDR2 SNEGSKA (reference sequence). CDR3 loop: CSANRAPTLREQYF.

The V call is TRBV4-2, the J call TRBJ1-3; checking the TCRdb D call of TRBD1 is not possible without DNA. The CDR3 contains 16 residues. Per germline, CDR1 LGHNA and CDR2 YNFKEQ. The CDR3 protein is CASSQLQGAGGNTIYF.